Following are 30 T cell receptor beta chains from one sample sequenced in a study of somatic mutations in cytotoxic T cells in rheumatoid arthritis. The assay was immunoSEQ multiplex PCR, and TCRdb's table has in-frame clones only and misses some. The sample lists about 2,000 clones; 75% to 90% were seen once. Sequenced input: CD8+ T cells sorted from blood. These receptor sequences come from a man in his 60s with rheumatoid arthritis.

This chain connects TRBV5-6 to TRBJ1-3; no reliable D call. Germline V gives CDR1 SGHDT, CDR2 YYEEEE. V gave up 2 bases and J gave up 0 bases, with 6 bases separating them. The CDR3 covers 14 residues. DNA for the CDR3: TGTGCCAGCAGCTTCGGGAGCTCTGGAAACACCATATATTTT. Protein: CASSFGSSGNTIYF.

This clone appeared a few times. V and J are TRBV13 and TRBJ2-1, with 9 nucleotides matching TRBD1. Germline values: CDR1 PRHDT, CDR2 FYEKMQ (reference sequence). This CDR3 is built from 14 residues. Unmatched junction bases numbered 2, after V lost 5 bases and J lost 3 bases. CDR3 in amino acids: CASSQGQGYNEQFF. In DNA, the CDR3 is TGTGCCAGCAGCCAGGGACAGGGCTACAATGAGCAGTTCTTC.

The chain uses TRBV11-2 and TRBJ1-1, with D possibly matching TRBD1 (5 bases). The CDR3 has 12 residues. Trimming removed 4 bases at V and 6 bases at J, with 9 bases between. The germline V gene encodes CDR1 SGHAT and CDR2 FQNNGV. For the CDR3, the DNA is TGTGCCAGCAGCTACCGGACACCTGAAGCTTTCTTT. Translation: CASSYRTPEAFF.

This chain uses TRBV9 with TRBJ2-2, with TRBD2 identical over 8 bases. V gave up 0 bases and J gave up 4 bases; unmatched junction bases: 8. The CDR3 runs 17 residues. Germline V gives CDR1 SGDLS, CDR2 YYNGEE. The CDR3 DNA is TGTGCCAGCAGCGTAGCGGGTAGCGGGGTTGCCACCGGGGAGCTGTTTTTT. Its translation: CASSVAGSGVATGELFF.

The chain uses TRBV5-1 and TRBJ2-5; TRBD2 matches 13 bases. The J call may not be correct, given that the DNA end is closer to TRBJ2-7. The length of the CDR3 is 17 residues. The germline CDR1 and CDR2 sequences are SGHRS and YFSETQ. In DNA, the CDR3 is TGCGCCAGCAGCTTGGTGCAAGGGGGACTAGCGGGATACGAGCAGTACTTC. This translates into CASSLVQGGLAGYEQYF.

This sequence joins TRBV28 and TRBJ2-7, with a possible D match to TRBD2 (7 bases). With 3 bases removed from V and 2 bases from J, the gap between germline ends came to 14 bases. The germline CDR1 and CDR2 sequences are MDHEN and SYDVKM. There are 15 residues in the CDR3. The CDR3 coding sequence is TGTGCCAGCAGTTTCTCGGGGGGCTCACCCTACGAGCAGTACTTC. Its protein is CASSFSGGSPYEQYF.

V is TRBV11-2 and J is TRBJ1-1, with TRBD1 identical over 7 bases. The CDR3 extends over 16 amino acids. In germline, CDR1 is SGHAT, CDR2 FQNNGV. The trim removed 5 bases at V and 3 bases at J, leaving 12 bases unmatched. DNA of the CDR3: TGTGCCAGCAGCCGAGTACAGGGGTCGATATACACTGAAGCTTTCTTT. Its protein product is CASSRVQGSIYTEAFF.

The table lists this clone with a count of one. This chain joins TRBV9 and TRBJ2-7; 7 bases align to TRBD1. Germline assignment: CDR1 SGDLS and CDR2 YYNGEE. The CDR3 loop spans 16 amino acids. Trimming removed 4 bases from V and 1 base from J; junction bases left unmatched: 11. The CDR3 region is CASSIRDRDLSYEQYV. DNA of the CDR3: TGTGCCAGCAGCATACGGGACAGAGATCTTTCCTACGAGCAGTACGTC.

The CDR3 bases are TGTGCCAGCAGCTGGACAGGGGGCTATAGCAATCAGCCCCAGCATTTT. Encoded protein: CASSWTGGYSNQPQHF. V gene TRBV7-8 combines with J gene TRBJ1-5, with 11 bases that match TRBD1. Germline CDR1 is SGHVS and CDR2 is FQNEAQ. Unmatched junction bases numbered 2, after V lost 4 bases and J lost 0 bases. The CDR3 runs 16 residues.

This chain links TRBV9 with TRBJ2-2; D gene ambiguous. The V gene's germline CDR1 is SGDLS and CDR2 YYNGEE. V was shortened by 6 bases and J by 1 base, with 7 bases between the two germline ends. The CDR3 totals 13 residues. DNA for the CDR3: TGTGCCAGCAACGCAGGGAACACCGGGGAGCTGTTTTTT. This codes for CASNAGNTGELFF. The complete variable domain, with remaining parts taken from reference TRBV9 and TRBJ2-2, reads DSGVTQTPKHLITATGQRVTLRCSPRSGDLSVYWYQQSLDQGLQFLIQYYNGEERAKGNILERFSAQQFPDLHSELNLSSLELGDSALYFCASNAGNTGELFFGEGSRLTVL.

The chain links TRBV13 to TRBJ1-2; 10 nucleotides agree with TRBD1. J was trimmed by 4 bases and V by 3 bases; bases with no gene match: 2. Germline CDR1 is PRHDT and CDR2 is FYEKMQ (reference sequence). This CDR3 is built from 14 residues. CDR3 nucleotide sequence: TGTGCCAGCAGCTTTGGGACAGGGGCCTATGGCTACACCTTC. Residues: CASSFGTGAYGYTF.

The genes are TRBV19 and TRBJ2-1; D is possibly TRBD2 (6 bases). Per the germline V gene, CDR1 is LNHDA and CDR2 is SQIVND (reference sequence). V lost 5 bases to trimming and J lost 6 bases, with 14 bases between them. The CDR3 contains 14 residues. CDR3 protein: CASSVPGAPNEQFF. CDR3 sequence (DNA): TGTGCCAGTAGTGTTCCGGGAGCCCCCAATGAGCAGTTCTTC.

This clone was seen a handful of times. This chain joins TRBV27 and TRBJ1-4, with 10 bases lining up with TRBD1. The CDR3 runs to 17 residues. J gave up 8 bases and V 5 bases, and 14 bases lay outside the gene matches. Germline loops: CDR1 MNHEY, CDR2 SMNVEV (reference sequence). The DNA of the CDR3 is TGTGCCAGCAGTCCCTTACGCCTGACAGGGGGCGACGAAAAACTGTTTTTT. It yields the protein CASSPLRLTGGDEKLFF.

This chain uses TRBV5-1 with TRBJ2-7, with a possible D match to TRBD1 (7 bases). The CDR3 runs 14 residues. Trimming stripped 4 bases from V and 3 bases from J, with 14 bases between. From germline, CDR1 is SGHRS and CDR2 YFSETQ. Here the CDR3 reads CASSRGDSDYEQYF. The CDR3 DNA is TGCGCCAGCAGCAGGGGGGACAGTGACTACGAGCAGTACTTC.

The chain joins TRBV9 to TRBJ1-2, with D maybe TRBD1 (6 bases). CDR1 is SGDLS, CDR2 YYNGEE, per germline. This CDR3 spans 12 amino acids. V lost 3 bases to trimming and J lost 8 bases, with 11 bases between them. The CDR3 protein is CASSAYREGYTF. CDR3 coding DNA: TGTGCCAGCAGCGCCTACAGGGAGGGCTACACCTTC. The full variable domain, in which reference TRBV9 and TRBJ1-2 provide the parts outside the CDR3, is DSGVTQTPKHLITATGQRVTLRCSPRSGDLSVYWYQQSLDQGLQFLIQYYNGEERAKGNILERFSAQQFPDLHSELNLSSLELGDSALYFCASSAYREGYTFGSGTRLTVV.

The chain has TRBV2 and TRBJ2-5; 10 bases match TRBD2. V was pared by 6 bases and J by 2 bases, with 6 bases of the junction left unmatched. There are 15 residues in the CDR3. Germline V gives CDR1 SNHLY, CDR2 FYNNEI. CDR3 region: CASRVAGGPQETQYF. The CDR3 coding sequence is TGTGCCAGCAGGGTAGCGGGGGGTCCGCAAGAGACCCAGTACTTC.

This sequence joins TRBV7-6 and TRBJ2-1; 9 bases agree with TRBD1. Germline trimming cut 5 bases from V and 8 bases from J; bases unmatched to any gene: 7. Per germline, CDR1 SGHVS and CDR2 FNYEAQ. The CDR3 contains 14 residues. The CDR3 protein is CASSPSTGGDEQFF. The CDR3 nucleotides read TGTGCCAGCAGCCCGTCAACAGGGGGCGATGAGCAGTTCTTC.

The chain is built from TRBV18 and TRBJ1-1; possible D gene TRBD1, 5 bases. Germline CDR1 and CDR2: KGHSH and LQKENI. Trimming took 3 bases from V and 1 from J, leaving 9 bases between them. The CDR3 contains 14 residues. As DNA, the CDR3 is TGTGCCAGCTCACCCGGACATACGAACACTGAAGCTTTCTTT. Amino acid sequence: CASSPGHTNTEAFF.

The CDR3 loop is CASGGIPGQGGEQYF. The CDR3 nucleotides are TGTGCCAGCGGGGGAATACCGGGACAGGGCGGCGAGCAGTACTTC. V gene TRBV7-6 combines with J gene TRBJ2-7; 9 nucleotides line up with TRBD1. J gave up 6 bases and V 8 bases, and 14 bases lay outside the gene matches. This CDR3 contains 15 residues. CDR1 SGHVS and CDR2 FNYEAQ come from the germline V gene.

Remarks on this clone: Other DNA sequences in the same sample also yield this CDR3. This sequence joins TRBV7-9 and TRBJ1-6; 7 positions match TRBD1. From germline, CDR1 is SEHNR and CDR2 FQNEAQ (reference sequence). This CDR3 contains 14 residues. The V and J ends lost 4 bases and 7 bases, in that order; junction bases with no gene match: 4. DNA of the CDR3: TGTGCCAGCAGCTCGGACAGGTTAAATTCACCCCTCCACTTT. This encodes CASSSDRLNSPLHF.

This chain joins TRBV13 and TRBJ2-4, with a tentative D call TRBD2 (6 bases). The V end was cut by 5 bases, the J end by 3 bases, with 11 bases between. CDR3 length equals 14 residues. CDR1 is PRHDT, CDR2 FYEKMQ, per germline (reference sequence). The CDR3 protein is CASSRGLNKNIQYF. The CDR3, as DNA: TGTGCCAGCAGCAGGGGACTTAACAAAAACATTCAGTACTTC.

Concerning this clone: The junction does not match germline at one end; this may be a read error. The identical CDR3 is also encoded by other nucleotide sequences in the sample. CDR3 coding DNA: TGTGCCAGCAGCGTACAGGGGATCAATTCCCCCCTCCACTTT. Its protein is CASSVQGINSPLHF. V gene TRBV7-9 combines with J gene TRBJ1-6; 7 bases line up with TRBD1. This CDR3 has 14 residues. Germline-derived CDR1 and CDR2 are SEHNR and FQNEAQ (reference sequence). Full variable domain (remainder filled in from reference TRBV7-9 and TRBJ1-6): DTGVSQNPRHKITKRGQNVTFRCDPISEHNRLYWYRQTLGQGPEFLTYFQNEAQLEKSRLLSDRFSAERPKGSFSTLEIQRTEQGDSAMYLCASSVQGINSPLHFGNGTRLTVT.

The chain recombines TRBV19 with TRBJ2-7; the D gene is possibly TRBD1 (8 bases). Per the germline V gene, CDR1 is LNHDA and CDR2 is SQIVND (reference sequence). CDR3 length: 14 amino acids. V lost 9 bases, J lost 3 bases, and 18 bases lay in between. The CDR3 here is CASTLGGTGYEQYF. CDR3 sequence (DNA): TGTGCCAGCACTCTCGGGGGGACAGGCTACGAGCAGTACTTC.

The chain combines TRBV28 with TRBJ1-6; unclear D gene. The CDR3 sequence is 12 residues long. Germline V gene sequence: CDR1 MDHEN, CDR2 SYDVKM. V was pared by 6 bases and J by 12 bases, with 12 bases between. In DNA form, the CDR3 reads TGTGCCAGCAGCCCACCCCGGGGACCCCTCCACTTT. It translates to CASSPPRGPLHF. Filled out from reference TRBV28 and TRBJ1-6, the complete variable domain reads DVKVTQSSRYLVKRTGEKVFLECVQDMDHENMFWYRQDPGLGLRLIYFSYDVKMKEKGDIPEGYSVSREKKERFSLILESASTNQTSMYLCASSPPRGPLHFGNGTRLTVT.

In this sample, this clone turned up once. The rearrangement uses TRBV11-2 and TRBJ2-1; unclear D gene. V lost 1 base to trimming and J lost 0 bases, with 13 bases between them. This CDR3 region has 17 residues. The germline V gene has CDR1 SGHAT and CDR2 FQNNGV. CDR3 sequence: CASSLVAQTPSYNEQFF. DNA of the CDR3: TGTGCCAGCAGCTTAGTCGCCCAGACACCCTCCTACAATGAGCAGTTCTTC.

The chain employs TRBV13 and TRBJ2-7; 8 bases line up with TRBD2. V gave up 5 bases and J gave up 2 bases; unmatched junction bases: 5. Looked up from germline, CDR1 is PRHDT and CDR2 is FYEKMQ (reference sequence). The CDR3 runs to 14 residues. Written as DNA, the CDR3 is TGTGCCAGCAGCCCCGTACTAGCGGCCTACGAGCAGTACTTC. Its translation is CASSPVLAAYEQYF.

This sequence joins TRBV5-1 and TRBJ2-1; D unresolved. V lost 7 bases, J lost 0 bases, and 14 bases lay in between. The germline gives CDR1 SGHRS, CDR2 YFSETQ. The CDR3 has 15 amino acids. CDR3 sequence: CASAEWAGSYNEQFF. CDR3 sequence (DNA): TGCGCCAGCGCCGAATGGGCCGGCTCCTACAATGAGCAGTTCTTC.

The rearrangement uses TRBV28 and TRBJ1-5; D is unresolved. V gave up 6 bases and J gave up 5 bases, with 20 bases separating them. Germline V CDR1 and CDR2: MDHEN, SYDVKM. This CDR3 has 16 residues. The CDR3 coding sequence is TGTGCCAGCAGCCCCCTCCTTGTTAGCGATGATCAGCCCCAGCATTTT. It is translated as CASSPLLVSDDQPQHF.

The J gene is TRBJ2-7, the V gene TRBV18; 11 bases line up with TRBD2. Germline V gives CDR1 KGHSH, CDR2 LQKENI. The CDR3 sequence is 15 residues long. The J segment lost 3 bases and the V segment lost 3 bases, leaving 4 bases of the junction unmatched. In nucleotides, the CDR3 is TGTGCCAGCTCACCGCAAACTAGCGGGGGCTACGAGCAGTACTTC. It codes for CASSPQTSGGYEQYF. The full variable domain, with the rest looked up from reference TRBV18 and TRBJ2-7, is NAGVMQNPRHLVRRRGQEARLRCSPMKGHSHVYWYRQLPEEGLKFMVYLQKENIIDESGMPKERFSAEFPKEGPSILRIQQVVRGDSAAYFCASSPQTSGGYEQYFGPGTRLTVT.

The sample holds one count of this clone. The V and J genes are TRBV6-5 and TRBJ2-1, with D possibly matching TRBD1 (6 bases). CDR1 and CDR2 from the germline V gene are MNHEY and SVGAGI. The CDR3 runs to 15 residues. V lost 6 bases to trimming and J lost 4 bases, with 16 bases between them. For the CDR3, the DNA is TGTGCCAGCAGCCCCGGGACACCCTTTTACAATGAGCAGTTCTTC. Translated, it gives CASSPGTPFYNEQFF.